This TCR beta chain stems from a study of blood T cell repertoires in COVID-19 (dated by TCRdb to the early 2020s). About the study as a whole: The collaborator samples originated in the United States, Italy and Spain and spanned the acute and convalescent phases of COVID-19. Samples came from the ongoing ImmuneRACE study (first 160 participants) plus 1,254 subjects from 6 global collaborators. Subjects who had been exposed to COVID-19, were actively infected with it, or had recovered from it provided the deeply sampled blood TCRbeta repertoires that made up the dataset. The prospective study material was composed of cDNA or gDNA derived from T cells, B-cell-depleted T cells, or PBMCs. A de-identified subject ID, COVID-19 status, age in years and sex were almost always included in the sample metadata. The repertoires were released in a freely available public database meant as a resource for research on the immune response to SARS-CoV-2. Where available, HLA class I and class II types were taken from metadata supplied by the sample provider and were not determined by assay-based typing.

Sequences MNHEY (CDR1) and SMNVEV (CDR2) are obtained from the germline V gene (reference sequence). Reading from cysteine to phenylalanine, the CDR3 counts 13 amino acids. The sequence is cut down to CDR3 DNA, 39 bases in frame from base 1. The V and J ends are trimmed by 5 bases and 0 bases, leaving 7 bases between them. The paper as a whole reports these results and caveats: Clinical and demographic metadata were provided uncurated, with the amount varying by source and participant.

On this clone: What antigen it recognizes has not been identified. No base-level quality is on record; no much larger clone is a single base apart.

TCRbeta CDR3 regions were amplified from genomic DNA by means of the immunoSEQ Assay, a bias-controlled multiplex PCR. Regarding the original processing steps: The number of nucleated cells in each sample was estimated by amplification of reference gene primers within the assay. Sequence reads were collapsed and filtered to measure the absolute abundance of every unique TCRbeta CDR3 rearrangement. For each sample, productive Simpson clonality was calculated as the square root of Simpson's diversity index across productive rearrangements. TCRdb carries this immuneACCESS record with in-frame sequences only. Its versions omit some clonotypes, under half of them owing to an unresolved V gene in the studies checked, with the rest unexplained. V and J calls and clone size come straight from that table; D and trimming were deduced from the DNA. This sample has about 200,000 clones in its table, and 80% of those were observed once. The ten largest clones capture around 5.8% of the sample.

Each collaborating institution followed its own protocols to collect whole blood in K2EDTA tubes. For TCRbeta analysis, collaborators shipped samples in one of three forms: frozen whole blood, isolated PBMCs, or DNA extracted from either of those sample types. The rearrangement combines TRBV27 with TRBJ1-1; no D gene can be assigned with confidence. The TCR was taken from a woman in her 70s with acute or convalescent COVID-19. The sample consisted of peripheral blood. The DNA reads TGTGCCAGCAGTCCCCACATGAACACTGAAGCTTTCTTT. Its product reads: CASSPHMNTEAFF.